A selection of T cell receptor beta chains follows, all from one sample in a study of T cell changes during pregnancy in multiple sclerosis. Using immunoSEQ multiplex PCR, the repertoire was profiled, and TCRdb retains in-frame clones only, with some absent. The sample yields 69,000 or so clones, just over 90% seen once. The source material was peripheral blood, sampled in the third trimester of pregnancy. These receptors were obtained from a female donor with multiple sclerosis, enrolled in a pregnancy study. Both conserved end residues are part of each CDR3. Each record gives: V gene, J gene, D gene, clone size, CDR3 protein, CDR3 DNA. A D gene is named only where the DNA matches it firmly. Only part of the rows carry a size: once, few, many, or a class if the clone is expanded.

>TRBV5-4|TRBJ2-7|NA|NA
CASSLDGTYYEQYF
TGTGCCAGCAGCTTGGATGGGACATACTACGAGCAGTACTTC
>TRBV7-9|TRBJ1-5|TRBD1|NA
CASSLTGENHQPQHF
TGTGCCAGCAGCTTAACAGGGGAAAACCATCAGCCCCAGCATTTT
>TRBV27|TRBJ2-3|NA|NA
CASSLLRSTDTQYF
TGTGCCAGCAGTTTATTGCGTAGCACAGATACGCAGTATTTT
>TRBV5-4|TRBJ1-2|NA|NA
CASSLDSNYGYTF
TGTGCCAGCAGCTTGGACAGCAACTATGGCTACACCTTC
>TRBV19|TRBJ1-2|NA|NA
CASTAGDLNYGYTF
TGTGCCAGTACCGCAGGGGATCTGAACTATGGCTACACCTTC
>TRBV30|TRBJ2-1|NA|NA
CAWSATPEAGRDNEQFF
TGTGCCTGGAGTGCGACCCCGGAGGCGGGCCGGGACAATGAGCAGTTCTTC
>TRBV19|TRBJ1-6|NA|NA
CVSSGSSYNSPLHF
TGTGTCAGTTCCGGGAGCTCCTATAATTCACCCCTCCACTTT
>TRBV6-6|TRBJ1-2|TRBD1|NA
CASSGTGYGYTF
TGTGCCAGCAGTGGGACAGGCTATGGCTACACCTTC
>TRBV7-9|TRBJ1-5|TRBD1|NA
CASSLGQGASNQPQHF
TGTGCCAGCAGCCTAGGACAGGGGGCATCGAATCAGCCCCAGCATTTT
>TRBV6-1|TRBJ2-2|NA|NA
CASSEDPGGGLNTGELFF
TGTGCCAGCAGTGAAGACCCTGGGGGGGGCCTTAACACCGGGGAGCTGTTTTTT
>TRBV7-8|TRBJ2-3|TRBD2|once
CASSFMGGRFTDTQYF
TGTGCCAGCAGCTTTATGGGGGGGAGATTCACAGATACGCAGTATTTT